This T cell receptor beta chain comes out of a study of Graves' ophthalmopathy and Graves' hyperthyroidism. This CDR3 comprises 14 residues. Germline loops: CDR1 SGHRS, CDR2 YFSETQ. V lost 1 base and J lost 2, with 10 bases in between. RNA transcripts were the source from which TCR beta CDR3 regions were amplified. Amplification began with first-round RT-PCR using HTBI primers, then second-round multiplex PCR was performed. Each CDR3 protein gets one entry after TCRdb re-called the multiplex PCR reads with MiXCR. The sample includes more than 1,000,000 distinct CDR3 sequences, 35% to 45% of them seen just once. Patients were diagnosed from clinical symptoms, serum thyroxine, TRAb, thyroid ultrasound and orbital computed tomography.

The chain is built from TRBV5-1 and TRBJ2-7; D is unresolved. The sample was peripheral blood or thyroid tissue (not recorded which). The receptor's source is an adult man with Graves' hyperthyroidism. The chain's CDR3 is CASSLWEAAYEQYF. In DNA form, the CDR3 reads TGCGCCAGCAGCTTGTGGGAAGCCGCCTACGAGCAGTACTTC.